The next 7 T cell receptor beta chains were all read from a single sample in a study of blood T cells in healthy people across ages (dated by TCRdb to 2013 to 2016). The protocol used for the library was 5' RACE. Sequenced on an Illumina HiSeq 2500. A second PCR of about 6 to 12 cycles was run with a J-beta primer mix and a sample-barcoded 5' primer. TCRdb reprocessed the public reads (quality trimming at Q25 with fastp, clone calling with MiXCR) and kept in-frame beta chains. Merged by CDR3 protein, the rows form single entries marked with the most common genes and DNA. In all, the sample holds 780,000 or so distinct CDR3 sequences, and roughly 25% of those were seen once. The top ten hold under 4.5% of the sample. This sample was shared with a second study, whose subject was T cells of mothers and their children.

Input material: blood. These receptors all come from a boy aged 5-17 years in good health.

This rearrangement joins TRBV7-8 to TRBJ2-5, with TRBD1 identical over 7 bases. CDR1 and CDR2 from the germline V gene are SGHVS and FQNEAQ. The CDR3 runs 13 residues. The V and J ends lost 10 bases and 4 bases, in that order; junction bases with no gene match: 9. The CDR3 reads CATETGVRETQYF. The CDR3 nucleotides are TGTGCCACCGAAACAGGGGTCCGAGAGACCCAGTACTTC.

This chain links TRBV20-1 with TRBJ2-1, with TRBD1 matching over 9 bases. Germline CDR1 DFQATT, CDR2 SNEGSKA (reference sequence). Trimming removed 0 bases from V and 7 bases from J; junction bases left unmatched: 7. This CDR3 comprises 15 residues. CDR3 nucleotides: TGCAGTGCTAGAGACTACAGGGGGCGCGTGAATGAGCAGTTCTTC. It specifies CSARDYRGRVNEQFF.

The chain is built from TRBV2 and TRBJ1-4; 10 bases map to TRBD1. Trimming took 6 bases from V and 16 from J; bases not matched to a gene: 5. Germline V gene lookup returns CDR1 SNHLY and CDR2 FYNNEI. This CDR3 has 11 amino acids. The CDR3 DNA sequence: TGTGCCAGCAGAAGGGACAGGGGCAAGTTTTTT. Amino acids: CASRRDRGKFF.

V usage is TRBV28 and J usage is TRBJ2-1; D gene unclear. The V end was cut by 3 bases, the J end by 5 bases, with 11 bases between. Germline V CDR1 and CDR2: MDHEN, SYDVKM. The CDR3 has 14 amino acids. CDR3 DNA: TGTGCCAGCAGTTTGGTATTGGGGAACAATGAGCAGTTCTTC. Its translation is CASSLVLGNNEQFF.

V and J are TRBV5-5 and TRBJ1-6; weak D call: TRBD1 (6 bases). Trimming took 6 bases from V and 6 from J, leaving 10 bases between them. Germline-derived CDR1 and CDR2 are SGHKS and YYEKEE (reference sequence). CDR3 length: 13 residues. CDR3 nucleotides: TGTGCCAGCACCACGGACAGTAATTCACCCCTCCACTTT. This gives the protein CASTTDSNSPLHF.

The V and J genes are TRBV2 and TRBJ2-2, with 8 bases that match TRBD2. The V segment lost 8 bases and the J segment 3 bases; nucleotides outside the gene matches: 5. CDR1 is SNHLY and CDR2 is FYNNEI in the germline V gene. The CDR3 has 14 amino acids. The CDR3 nucleotides are TGTGCCAGCCAGCGGGAGCGCTACACCGGGGAGCTGTTTTTT. Translation: CASQRERYTGELFF.

This chain joins TRBV7-2 and TRBJ2-6, with TRBD1 as a possible D gene (6 bases). The CDR3 loop spans 17 amino acids. Deletions cut 2 bases from V and 0 bases from J, with 11 bases between. Germline lookup yields CDR1 SGHTA and CDR2 FQGNSA. The CDR3 reads CASSLQPGASGANVLTF. For the CDR3, the DNA is TGTGCCAGCAGCTTACAGCCAGGGGCCTCTGGGGCCAACGTCCTGACTTTC. Full variable domain (remainder filled in from reference TRBV7-2 and TRBJ2-6): GAGVSQSPSNKVTEKGKDVELRCDPISGHTALYWYRQSLGQGLEFLIYFQGNSAPDKSGLPSDRFSAERTGGSVSTLTIQRTQQEDSAVYLCASSLQPGASGANVLTFGAGSRLTVL.